These 13 T cell receptor beta chains share one sample of origin, sequenced in a study of T cells in Graves' hyperthyroidism and ophthalmopathy. Amplified TCR beta CDR3 regions came from RNA transcripts. HTBI primers were the set used in a first-round RT-PCR of the TCR CDR3. TCRdb independently ran MiXCR on the multiplex PCR reads; one entry per CDR3 protein. There are 250,000 to 400,000 distinct CDR3 sequences in the sample; approximately 15% occur only once, and 34% lies in the top ten. The source material was blood. Every receptor here comes from a woman between 40 and 50 years old with Graves' ophthalmopathy.

The sample holds many counts of this clonotype. The chain links TRBV2 to TRBJ2-7; D is unclear. V lost 4 bases to trimming and J lost 3 bases, with 4 bases between them. Germline V gene sequence: CDR1 SNHLY, CDR2 FYNNEI. The CDR3 is 11 amino acids. The CDR3 spells CASSVLYEQYF. CDR3 sequence (DNA): TGTGCCAGCAGTGTACTCTACGAGCAGTACTTC.

The rearrangement links TRBV19 to TRBJ2-2, with D maybe TRBD1 (5 bases). The V end was cut by 3 bases, the J end by 4 bases, with 18 bases between. The CDR3 extends over 17 amino acids. In germline, CDR1 is LNHDA, CDR2 SQIVND (reference sequence). This chain's CDR3 is CASSIKAQGGFTGELFF. CDR3 DNA sequence: TGTGCCAGTAGTATTAAGGCCCAGGGTGGATTCACCGGGGAGCTGTTTTTT.

This clonotype was observed a handful of times. The rearrangement joins TRBV3-1 to TRBJ2-5; TRBD2 might be the D (5 bases). Per the germline V gene, CDR1 is LGHDT and CDR2 is YNNKEL (reference sequence). This CDR3 spans 15 amino acids. The ends were cut back, 4 bases at V and 3 bases at J, with 15 bases in the middle. The CDR3 protein is CASSLYEGVKETQYF. In nucleotides, the CDR3 is TGTGCCAGCAGCCTCTATGAGGGCGTGAAAGAGACCCAGTACTTC.

This clonotype showed up just a few times. This chain links TRBV5-5 with TRBJ2-7, with no clear D. The CDR3 has 14 amino acids. Trimming cost V 2 bases and J 1 base, with 10 bases left between them. From germline, CDR1 is SGHKS and CDR2 YYEKEE (reference sequence). The CDR3 coding sequence is TGTGCCAGCAGCTTCGCCGATGGTTCCTACGAGCAGTACTTC. Translating it yields CASSFADGSYEQYF.

This clonotype has at least ten counts. The rearrangement links TRBV27 to TRBJ2-7; no clear D. This CDR3 contains 13 residues. V lost 3 bases to trimming and J lost 3 bases, with 9 bases between them. CDR1 is MNHEY, CDR2 SMNVEV, per germline (reference sequence). The CDR3 DNA is TGTGCCAGCAGTTTGGCTGGGAACTACGAGCAGTACTTC. Amino acid sequence: CASSLAGNYEQYF.

This clonotype was observed at least ten times. V gene TRBV12-3 or TRBV12-4 combines with J gene TRBJ2-3, with 12 bases lining up with TRBD2. This CDR3 spans 17 amino acids. The V and J ends lost 3 bases and 7 bases, in that order; junction bases with no gene match: 11. CDR3 protein: CASSFGLAGGFNHTQYF. The CDR3 DNA follows: TGTGCCAGCAGTTTCGGGCTAGCGGGGGGGTTTAATCATACGCAGTATTTT.

This chain joins TRBV11-1 and TRBJ2-2; 9 positions match TRBD2. Germline loops: CDR1 SGHAT, CDR2 FQDESV (reference sequence). V was clipped by 5 bases and J by 3 bases; unmatched bases: 7. The CDR3 sequence is 16 residues long. DNA of the CDR3: TGTGCCAGCAGCCTCAATAGCGGGGGCTACACCGGGGAGCTGTTTTTT. Protein sequence: CASSLNSGGYTGELFF.

This rearrangement joins TRBV19 to TRBJ2-5, with D possibly being TRBD1 (5 bases). From germline, CDR1 is LNHDA and CDR2 SQIVND (reference sequence). The CDR3 is 13 amino acids. The V and J ends lost 4 bases and 2 bases respectively, with 8 bases between them. As DNA, the CDR3 is TGTGCCAGTAGTAAGGGGTTACAAGAGACCCAGTACTTC. Encoded protein: CASSKGLQETQYF.

In this sample, this clonotype turned up many times. J is TRBJ1-3 and V is TRBV12-3 or TRBV12-4; no firm D call. The CDR3 length is 13 residues. Trimming cost V 7 bases and J 0 bases, with 7 bases left between them. The CDR3 DNA is TGTGCCAGCAAAAGGGACTCTGGAAACACCATATATTTT. This sequence encodes CASKRDSGNTIYF.

This clonotype was observed many times. The rearrangement uses TRBV6-1 and TRBJ1-5; unclear D gene. This CDR3 has 13 residues. V was trimmed by 7 bases and J by 4 bases, leaving 11 bases between them. In germline, CDR1 is MNHNS, CDR2 SASEGT. The CDR3 DNA reads TGTGCCAGCAAGAGGCACAATAATCAGCCCCAGCATTTT. It yields the protein CASKRHNNQPQHF.

The gene calls are TRBV25-1 and TRBJ1-2; 10 bases match TRBD1. This CDR3 is 16 amino acids long. The V segment lost 5 bases and the J segment 8 bases; nucleotides outside the gene matches: 14. Germline V gene lookup returns CDR1 MGHDK and CDR2 SYGVNS. This CDR3 reads CASSNSTRTGGRGYTF. As DNA, the CDR3 is TGTGCCAGCAGTAATTCGACGAGGACAGGGGGTAGGGGCTACACCTTC.

This clonotype was observed at least ten times. The rearrangement links TRBV2 to TRBJ1-5; TRBD1 is a possible D gene (5 bases). Between the trimmed V and J ends, which lost 6 bases and 3 bases, there was a span of 15 bases. CDR1 and CDR2 from the germline V gene are SNHLY and FYNNEI. The CDR3 sequence is 15 residues long. The CDR3 DNA sequence: TGTGCCAGCAGGGGGACCGGGGGGTACAATCAGCCCCAGCATTTT. Protein: CASRGTGGYNQPQHF.

This clonotype was observed a handful of times. This chain connects TRBV18 to TRBJ2-2; TRBD1 agrees at 7 bases. Germline CDR1 KGHSH, CDR2 LQKENI. The CDR3 length is 16 residues. With V trimmed by 1 base and J by 1 base, 3 bases remained unmatched. The chain's CDR3 is CASSPQRGRNTGELFF. CDR3 bases: TGTGCCAGCTCACCACAAAGGGGGCGGAACACCGGGGAGCTGTTTTTT.